The T cell receptor beta chain under discussion was sequenced for a study of T cells after yellow fever vaccination. Across the whole study: Those fractions that held only low numbers of cells were prepared using the SMART-Seq v4 Ultra Low Input RNA kit. Study-wide findings and caveats: Weaker in magnitude, the secondary response showed a faster peak on day 5 versus 15. Bulk-population clonotypes that are abundant could appear as contaminants in FACS-sorted repertoires.

The CDR3 consists of 14 residues. Trimming stripped 1 base from V and 6 bases from J, with 9 bases between. Germline-derived CDR1 and CDR2 are SGHVS and FQNEAQ. TCR cDNA, made by 5'RACE template switching, carried an added universal primer site and UMIs. TCRdb re-called the 5' RACE reads through MiXCR, storing one row per CDR3 protein. The table has some 420,000 distinct CDR3 sequences, 18% seen once. Of note for this clonotype: Antigen: not known.

The rearrangement joins TRBV7-8 to TRBJ2-2; D is undetermined. This sequence was found in a young man who received the YFV17D yellow fever vaccine. Source: PBMCs, taken before the yellow fever booster vaccination. The CDR3 DNA sequence: TGTGCCAGCAGCTTAGGGGGTCCGGCCGGGGAGCTGTTTTTT. This codes for CASSLGGPAGELFF.